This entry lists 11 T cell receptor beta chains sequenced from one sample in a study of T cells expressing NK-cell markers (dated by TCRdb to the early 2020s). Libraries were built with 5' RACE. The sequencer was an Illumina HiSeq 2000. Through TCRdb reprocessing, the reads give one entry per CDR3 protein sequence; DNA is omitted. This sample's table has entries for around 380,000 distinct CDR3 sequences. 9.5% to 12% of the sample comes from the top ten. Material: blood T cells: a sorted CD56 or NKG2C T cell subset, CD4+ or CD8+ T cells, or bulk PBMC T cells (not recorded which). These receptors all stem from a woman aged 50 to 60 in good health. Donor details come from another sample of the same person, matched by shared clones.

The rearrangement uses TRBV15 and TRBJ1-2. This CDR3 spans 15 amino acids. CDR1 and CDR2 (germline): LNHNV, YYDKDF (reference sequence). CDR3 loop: CATSHGGDLRYGYTF.

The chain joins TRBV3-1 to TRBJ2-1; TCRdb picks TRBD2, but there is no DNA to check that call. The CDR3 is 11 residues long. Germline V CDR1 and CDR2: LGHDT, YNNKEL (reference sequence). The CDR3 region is CASSRGDSRIF.

CDR3 region: CASSVFQRQETQYF. The chain employs TRBV5-5 and TRBJ2-5; TCRdb gives TRBD2 as the D gene, but with no DNA this cannot be confirmed. The CDR3 is 14 amino acids. From germline, CDR1 is SGHKS and CDR2 YYEKEE (reference sequence).

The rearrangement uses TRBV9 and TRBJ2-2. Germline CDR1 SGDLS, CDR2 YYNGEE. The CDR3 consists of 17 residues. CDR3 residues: CASSVVSGLLNTGELFF.

CDR3 loop: CASSSIPRTSGRADTQYF. The rearrangement links TRBV27 to TRBJ2-3; as DNA is missing, the TRBD2 call by TCRdb cannot be tested. There are 18 residues in the CDR3. Germline-derived CDR1 and CDR2 are MNHEY and SMNVEV (reference sequence).

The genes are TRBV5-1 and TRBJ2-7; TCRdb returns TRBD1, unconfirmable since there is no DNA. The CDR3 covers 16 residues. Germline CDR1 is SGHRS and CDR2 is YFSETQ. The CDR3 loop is CASSWDPDRDTYEQYF.

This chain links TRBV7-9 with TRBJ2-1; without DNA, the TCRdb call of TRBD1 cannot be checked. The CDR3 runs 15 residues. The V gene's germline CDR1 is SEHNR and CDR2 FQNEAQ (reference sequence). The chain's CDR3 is CASSRAIEGYNEQFF. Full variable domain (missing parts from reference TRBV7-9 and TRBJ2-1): DTGVSQNPRHKITKRGQNVTFRCDPISEHNRLYWYRQTLGQGPEFLTYFQNEAQLEKSRLLSDRFSAERPKGSFSTLEIQRTEQGDSAMYLCASSRAIEGYNEQFFGPGTRLTVL.

CDR3 sequence reads: CASSPGSSNGYTF. This chain links TRBV27 with TRBJ1-2; checking the TCRdb D call of TRBD1 is not possible without DNA. The CDR3 covers 13 residues. From germline, CDR1 is MNHEY and CDR2 SMNVEV (reference sequence).

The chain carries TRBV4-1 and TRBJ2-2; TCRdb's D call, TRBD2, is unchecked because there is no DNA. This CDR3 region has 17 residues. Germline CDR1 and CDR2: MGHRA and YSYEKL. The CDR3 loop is CASSQGMGVRNTGELFF.

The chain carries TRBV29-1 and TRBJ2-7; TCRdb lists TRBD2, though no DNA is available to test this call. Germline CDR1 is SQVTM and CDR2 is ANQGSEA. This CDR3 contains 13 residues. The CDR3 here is CSALAGGSYEQYF.

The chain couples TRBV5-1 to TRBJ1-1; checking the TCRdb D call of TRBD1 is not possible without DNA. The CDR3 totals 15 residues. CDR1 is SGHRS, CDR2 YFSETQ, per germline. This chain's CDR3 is CASSFPTTGPTEAFF.